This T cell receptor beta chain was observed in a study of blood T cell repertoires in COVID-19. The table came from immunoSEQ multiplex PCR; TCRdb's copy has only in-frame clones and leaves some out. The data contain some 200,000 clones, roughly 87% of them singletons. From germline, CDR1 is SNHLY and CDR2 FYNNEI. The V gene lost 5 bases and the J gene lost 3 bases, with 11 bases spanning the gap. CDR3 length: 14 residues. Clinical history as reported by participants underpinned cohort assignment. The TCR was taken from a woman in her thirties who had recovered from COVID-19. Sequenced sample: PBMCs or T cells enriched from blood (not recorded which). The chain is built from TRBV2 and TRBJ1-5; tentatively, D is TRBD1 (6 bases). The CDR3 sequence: CASSKDSFNQPQHF. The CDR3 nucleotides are TGTGCCAGCAGTAAGGACAGCTTCAATCAGCCCCAGCATTTT.